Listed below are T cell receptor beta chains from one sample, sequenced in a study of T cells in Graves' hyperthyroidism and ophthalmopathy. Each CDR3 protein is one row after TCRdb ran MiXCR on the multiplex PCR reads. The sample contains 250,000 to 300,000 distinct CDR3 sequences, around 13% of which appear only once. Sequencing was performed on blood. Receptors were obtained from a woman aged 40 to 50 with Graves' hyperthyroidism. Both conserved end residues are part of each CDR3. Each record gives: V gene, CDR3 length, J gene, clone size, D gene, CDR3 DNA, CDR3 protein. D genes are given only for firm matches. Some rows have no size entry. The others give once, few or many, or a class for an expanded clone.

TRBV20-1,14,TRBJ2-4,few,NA,TGCAGTGCTAGTTCAGACAAGGACAAAAACATTCAGTACTTC,CSASSDKDKNIQYF
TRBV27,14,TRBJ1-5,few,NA,TGTGCCAGCAGTTTATCAGGGTTGCGGCAGCCCCAGCATTTT,CASSLSGLRQPQHF
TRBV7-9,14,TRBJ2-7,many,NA,TGTGCCAGCAGCTTAAACCCGGGCACCGGAGAGCAGTACTTC,CASSLNPGTGEQYF
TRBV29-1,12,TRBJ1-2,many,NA,TGCAGCGCAAAGGGGCCTAACTATGGCTACACCTTC,CSAKGPNYGYTF
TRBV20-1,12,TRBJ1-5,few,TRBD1,TGCAGTGCTGTACAGGGGGGAAAGCCCCAGCATTTT,CSAVQGGKPQHF
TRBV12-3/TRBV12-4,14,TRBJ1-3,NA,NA,TGTGCCAGCAGTTCGACAGCGACTGGAAACACCATATATTTT,CASSSTATGNTIYF
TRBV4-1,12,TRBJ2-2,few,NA,TGCGCCAGCAGTCCCAAGCCCGGGGAGCTGTTTTTT,CASSPKPGELFF
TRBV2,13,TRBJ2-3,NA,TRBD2,TGTGCCACCTCTAGCGGTTTGGAGGATACGCAGTATTTT,CATSSGLEDTQYF
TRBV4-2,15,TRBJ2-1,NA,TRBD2,TGTGCCAGCACCCGACTAGCGGGGGGGGACAATGAGCAGTTCTTC,CASTRLAGGDNEQFF
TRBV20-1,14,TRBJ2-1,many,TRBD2,TGCAGTGGGAGCGGGAGTGCTAGGTACAATGAGCAGTTCTTC,CSGSGSARYNEQFF